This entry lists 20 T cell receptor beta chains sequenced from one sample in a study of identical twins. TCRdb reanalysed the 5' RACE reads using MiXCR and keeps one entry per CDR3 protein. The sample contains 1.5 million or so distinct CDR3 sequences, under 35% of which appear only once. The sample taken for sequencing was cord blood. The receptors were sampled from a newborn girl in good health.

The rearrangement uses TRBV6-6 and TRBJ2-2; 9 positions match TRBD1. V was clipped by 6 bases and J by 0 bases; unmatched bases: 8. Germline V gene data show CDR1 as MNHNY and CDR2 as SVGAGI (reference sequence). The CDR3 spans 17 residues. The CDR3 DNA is TGTGCCAGCAGCACGGGGGGACAGGGTACGAACACCGGGGAGCTGTTTTTT. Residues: CASSTGGQGTNTGELFF.

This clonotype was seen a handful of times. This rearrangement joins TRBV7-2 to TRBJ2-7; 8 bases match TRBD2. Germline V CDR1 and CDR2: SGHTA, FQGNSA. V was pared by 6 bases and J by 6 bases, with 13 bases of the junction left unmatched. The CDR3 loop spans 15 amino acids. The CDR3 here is CASRPLEAGVSEQYF. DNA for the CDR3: TGTGCCAGCAGACCCCTTGAAGCGGGAGTTAGCGAGCAGTACTTC.

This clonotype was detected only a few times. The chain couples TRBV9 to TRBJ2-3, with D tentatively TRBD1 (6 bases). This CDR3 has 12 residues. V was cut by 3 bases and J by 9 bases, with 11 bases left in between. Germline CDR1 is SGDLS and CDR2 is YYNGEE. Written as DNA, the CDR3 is TGTGCCAGCAGCGCCACAACAGGGACGCAGTATTTT. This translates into CASSATTGTQYF.

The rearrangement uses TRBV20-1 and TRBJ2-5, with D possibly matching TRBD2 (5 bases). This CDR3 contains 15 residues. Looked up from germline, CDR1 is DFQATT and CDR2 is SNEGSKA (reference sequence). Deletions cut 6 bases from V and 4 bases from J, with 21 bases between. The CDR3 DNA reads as TGCAGTGCCCCATTCGGGGATTTAGGCCGAGAGACCCAGTACTTC. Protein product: CSAPFGDLGRETQYF.

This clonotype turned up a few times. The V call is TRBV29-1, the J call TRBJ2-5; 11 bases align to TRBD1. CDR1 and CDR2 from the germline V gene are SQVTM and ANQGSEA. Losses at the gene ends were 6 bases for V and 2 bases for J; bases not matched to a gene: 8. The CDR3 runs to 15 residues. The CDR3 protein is CSVGDRGLLQETQYF. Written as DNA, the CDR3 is TGCAGCGTGGGGGACAGGGGGTTATTGCAAGAGACCCAGTACTTC.

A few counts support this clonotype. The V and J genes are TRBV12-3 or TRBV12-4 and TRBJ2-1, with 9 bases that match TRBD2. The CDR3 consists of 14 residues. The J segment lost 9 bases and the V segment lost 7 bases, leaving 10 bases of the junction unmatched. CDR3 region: CASIPIAGVGEQFF. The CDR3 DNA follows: TGTGCCAGCATACCCATAGCGGGAGTGGGTGAGCAGTTCTTC.

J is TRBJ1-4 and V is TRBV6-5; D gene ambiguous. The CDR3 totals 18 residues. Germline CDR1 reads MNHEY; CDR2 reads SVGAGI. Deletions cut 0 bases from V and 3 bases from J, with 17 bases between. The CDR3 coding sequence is TGTGCCAGCAGTTACTCGAATTTCTGGACCCTGCCTAATGAAAAACTGTTTTTT. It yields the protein CASSYSNFWTLPNEKLFF.

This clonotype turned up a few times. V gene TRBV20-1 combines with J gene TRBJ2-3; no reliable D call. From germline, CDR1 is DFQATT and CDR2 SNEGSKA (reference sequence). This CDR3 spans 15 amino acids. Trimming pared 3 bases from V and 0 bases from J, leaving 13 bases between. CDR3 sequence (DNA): TGCAGTGCTAGCCCGACGTTTCCTAGCACAGATACGCAGTATTTT. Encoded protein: CSASPTFPSTDTQYF.

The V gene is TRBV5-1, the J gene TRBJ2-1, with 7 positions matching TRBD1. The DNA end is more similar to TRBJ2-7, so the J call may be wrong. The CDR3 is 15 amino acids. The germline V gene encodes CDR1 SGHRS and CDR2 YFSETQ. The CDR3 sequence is CASSSGQSSYNEQYF. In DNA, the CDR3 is TGCGCCAGCAGCTCGGGACAGAGCTCCTACAATGAGCAGTACTTC.

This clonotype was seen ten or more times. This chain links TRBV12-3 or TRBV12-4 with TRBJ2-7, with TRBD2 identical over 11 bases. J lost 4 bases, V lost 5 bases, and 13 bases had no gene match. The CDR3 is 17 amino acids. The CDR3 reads CASSPTAGTSGQYEQYF. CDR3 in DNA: TGTGCCAGCAGTCCGACAGCCGGGACTAGCGGACAGTACGAGCAGTACTTC.

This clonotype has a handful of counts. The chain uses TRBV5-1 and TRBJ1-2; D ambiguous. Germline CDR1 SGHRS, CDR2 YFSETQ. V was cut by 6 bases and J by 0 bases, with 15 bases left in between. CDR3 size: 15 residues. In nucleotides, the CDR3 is TGCGCCAGCACTCCTTCGAGACAAACTAACTATGGCTACACCTTC. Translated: CASTPSRQTNYGYTF.

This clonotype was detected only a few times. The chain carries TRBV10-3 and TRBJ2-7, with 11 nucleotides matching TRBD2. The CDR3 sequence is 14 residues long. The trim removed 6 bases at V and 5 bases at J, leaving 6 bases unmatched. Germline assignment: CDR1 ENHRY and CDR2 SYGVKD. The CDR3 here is CAISPGLAAHEQYF. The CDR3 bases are TGTGCCATCAGCCCGGGACTAGCGGCCCACGAGCAGTACTTC.

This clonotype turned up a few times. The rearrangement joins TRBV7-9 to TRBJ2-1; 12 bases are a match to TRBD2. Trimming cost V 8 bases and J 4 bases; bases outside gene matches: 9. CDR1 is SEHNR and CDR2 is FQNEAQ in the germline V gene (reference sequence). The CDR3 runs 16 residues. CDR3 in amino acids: CASFRLAGEWYNEQFF. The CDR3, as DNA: TGTGCCAGCTTCCGACTAGCGGGAGAATGGTACAATGAGCAGTTCTTC.

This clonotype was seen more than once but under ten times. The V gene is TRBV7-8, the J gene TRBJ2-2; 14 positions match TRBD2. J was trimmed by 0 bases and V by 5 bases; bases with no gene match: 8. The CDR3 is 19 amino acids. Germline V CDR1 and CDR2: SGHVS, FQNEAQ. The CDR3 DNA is TGTGCCAGCAGCCCTTGGACTAGCGGGGGGTTGGCGAACACCGGGGAGCTGTTTTTT. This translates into CASSPWTSGGLANTGELFF.

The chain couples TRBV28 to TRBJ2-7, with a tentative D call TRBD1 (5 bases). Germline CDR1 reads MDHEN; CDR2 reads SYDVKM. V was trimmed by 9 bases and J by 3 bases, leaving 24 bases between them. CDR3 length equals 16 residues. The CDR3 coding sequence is TGTGCCAGTTCCTGGCTCGACAGTTCCTACTTCTACGAGCAGTACTTC. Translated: CASSWLDSSYFYEQYF.

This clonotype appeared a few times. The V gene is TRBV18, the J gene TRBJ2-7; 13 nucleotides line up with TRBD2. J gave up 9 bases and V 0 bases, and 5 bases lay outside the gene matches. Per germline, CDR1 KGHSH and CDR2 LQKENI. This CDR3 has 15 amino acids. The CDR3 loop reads CASSPPTSGGFGQYF. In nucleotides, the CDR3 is TGTGCCAGCTCACCACCGACTAGCGGGGGGTTCGGGCAGTACTTC.

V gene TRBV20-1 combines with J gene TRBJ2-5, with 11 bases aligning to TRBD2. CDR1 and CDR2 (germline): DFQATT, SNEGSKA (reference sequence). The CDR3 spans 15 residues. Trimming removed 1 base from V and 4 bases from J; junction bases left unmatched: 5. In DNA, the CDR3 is TGCAGTGCTAGAGTAGCGGGGGGGCAATTAGAGACCCAGTACTTC. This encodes CSARVAGGQLETQYF.

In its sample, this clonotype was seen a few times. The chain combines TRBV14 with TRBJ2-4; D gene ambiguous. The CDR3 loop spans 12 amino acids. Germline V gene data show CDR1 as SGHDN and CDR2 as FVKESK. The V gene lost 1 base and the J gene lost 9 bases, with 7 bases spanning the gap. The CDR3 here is CASSQVAGIQYF. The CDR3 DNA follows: TGTGCCAGCAGCCAAGTTGCCGGCATTCAGTACTTC. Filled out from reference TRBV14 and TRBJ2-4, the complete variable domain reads EAGVTQFPSHSVIEKGQTVTLRCDPISGHDNLYWYRRVMGKEIKFLLHFVKESKQDESGMPNNRFLAERTGGTYSTLKVQPAELEDSGVYFCASSQVAGIQYFGAGTRLSVL.

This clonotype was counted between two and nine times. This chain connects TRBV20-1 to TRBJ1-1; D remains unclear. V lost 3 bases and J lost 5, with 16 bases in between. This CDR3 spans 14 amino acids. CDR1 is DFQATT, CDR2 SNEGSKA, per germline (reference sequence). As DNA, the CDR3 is TGCAGTGCTAGGCTAGGGCAGGTGAGGACTGAAGCTTTCTTT. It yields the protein CSARLGQVRTEAFF.

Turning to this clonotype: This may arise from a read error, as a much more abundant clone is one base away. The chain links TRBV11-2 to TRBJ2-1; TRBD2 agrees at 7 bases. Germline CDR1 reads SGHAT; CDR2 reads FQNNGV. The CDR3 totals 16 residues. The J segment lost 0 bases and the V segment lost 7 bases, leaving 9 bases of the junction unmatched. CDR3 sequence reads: CASNSLAGRSYNEQFF. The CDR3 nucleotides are TGTGCCAGCAACTCATTAGCGGGCCGCTCCTACAATGAGCAGTTCTTC.